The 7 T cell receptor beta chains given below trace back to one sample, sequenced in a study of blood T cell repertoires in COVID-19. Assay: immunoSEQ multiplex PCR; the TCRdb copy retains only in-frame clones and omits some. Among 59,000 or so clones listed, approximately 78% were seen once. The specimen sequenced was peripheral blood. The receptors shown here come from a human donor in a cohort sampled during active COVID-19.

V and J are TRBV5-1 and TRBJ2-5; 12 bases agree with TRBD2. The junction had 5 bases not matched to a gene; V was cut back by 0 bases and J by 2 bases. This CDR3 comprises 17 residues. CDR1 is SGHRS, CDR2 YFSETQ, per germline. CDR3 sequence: CASSLVPSGGGQETQYF. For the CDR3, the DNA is TGCGCCAGCAGCTTGGTCCCTAGCGGGGGGGGGCAAGAGACCCAGTACTTC.

The CDR3 loop reads CASSLGVSHSGNTIYF. CDR3 coding DNA: TGCGCCAGCAGCTTGGGTGTCTCACACTCTGGAAACACCATATATTTT. The chain joins TRBV5-1 to TRBJ1-3, with D hard to call. Germline lookup yields CDR1 SGHRS and CDR2 YFSETQ. Deletions cut 0 bases from V and 0 bases from J, with 10 bases between. This CDR3 is 16 amino acids long.

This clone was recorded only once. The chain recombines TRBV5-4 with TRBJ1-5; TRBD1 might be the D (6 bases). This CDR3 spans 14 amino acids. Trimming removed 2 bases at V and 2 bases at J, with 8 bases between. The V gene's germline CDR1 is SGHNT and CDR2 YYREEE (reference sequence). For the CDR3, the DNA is TGTGCCAGCAGCTTACAGGGTGGCAATCAGCCCCAGCATTTT. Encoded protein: CASSLQGGNQPQHF.

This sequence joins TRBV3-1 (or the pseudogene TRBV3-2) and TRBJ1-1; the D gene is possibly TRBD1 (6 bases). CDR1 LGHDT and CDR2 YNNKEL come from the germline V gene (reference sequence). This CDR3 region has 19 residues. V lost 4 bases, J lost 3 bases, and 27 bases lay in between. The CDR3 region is CASSPGPERLGGADTEAFF. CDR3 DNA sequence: TGTGCCAGCAGCCCCGGACCCGAACGCTTGGGGGGGGCTGACACTGAAGCTTTCTTT.

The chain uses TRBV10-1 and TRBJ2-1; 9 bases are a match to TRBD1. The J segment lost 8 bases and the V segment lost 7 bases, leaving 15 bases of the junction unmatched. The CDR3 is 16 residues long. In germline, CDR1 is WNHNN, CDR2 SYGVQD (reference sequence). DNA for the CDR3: TGCGCCAGCATTTTTGTATCCGGGACAGGGTCGGATGAGCAGTTCTTC. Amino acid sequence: CASIFVSGTGSDEQFF.

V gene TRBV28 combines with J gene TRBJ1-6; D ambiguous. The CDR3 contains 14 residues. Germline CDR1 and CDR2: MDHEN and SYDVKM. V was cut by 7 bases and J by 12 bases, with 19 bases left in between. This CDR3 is CASKPGVGGIPLHF. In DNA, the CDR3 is TGTGCCAGCAAACCGGGAGTCGGTGGTATACCCCTCCACTTT.

CDR3 sequence reads: CATSASRASSWETQYF. CDR3 nucleotides: TGTGCCACCAGCGCGAGCCGTGCTAGCTCTTGGGAGACCCAGTACTTC. The gene calls are TRBV15 and TRBJ2-5; a weak D match, TRBD2 (5 bases). The CDR3 sequence is 16 residues long. CDR1 is LNHNV, CDR2 YYDKDF, per germline (reference sequence). Trimming removed 5 bases from V and 5 bases from J, with 21 bases in between.